The 27 T cell receptor beta chains presented below share a single source sample, sequenced in a study of blood T cell repertoires in COVID-19. TCRdb's copy holds only in-frame clones and misses some; the assay was immunoSEQ multiplex PCR. The table records some 380,000 clones, approximately 85% of them present only once. Input material: PBMCs or T cells enriched from blood (not recorded which). Receptors originate from a woman aged 40 to 55 with acute COVID-19.

The rearrangement joins TRBV30 to TRBJ1-1, with 7 bases aligning to TRBD1. Germline V gene lookup returns CDR1 GTSNPN and CDR2 SVGIG (reference sequence). Trimming took 1 base from V and 3 from J; bases not matched to a gene: 11. This CDR3 is built from 16 residues. CDR3 DNA: TGTGCCTGGAGTGGCCGACTTAACAGGGGTCACACTGAAGCTTTCTTT. Amino acid sequence: CAWSGRLNRGHTEAFF.

The V and J genes are TRBV6-4 and TRBJ1-1, with TRBD1 identical over 8 bases. This CDR3 contains 15 residues. Germline CDR1 MRHNA, CDR2 SNTAGT. With 0 bases clipped from V and 5 bases from J, the junction kept 5 bases outside the gene matches. CDR3 in amino acids: CASSDSGQGRTEAFF. The CDR3 nucleotides read TGTGCCAGCAGTGACTCTGGACAGGGTCGAACTGAAGCTTTCTTT.

The chain recombines TRBV7-8 with TRBJ2-5, with a possible D match to TRBD1 (6 bases). CDR1 and CDR2 (germline): SGHVS, FQNEAQ. V lost 3 bases, J lost 3 bases, and 14 bases lay in between. The CDR3 totals 15 residues. The chain's CDR3 is CASSLGAAGEETQYF. CDR3 sequence (DNA): TGTGCCAGCAGCTTGGGGGCGGCAGGGGAAGAGACCCAGTACTTC.

This chain uses TRBV19 with TRBJ1-6; 7 bases agree with TRBD1. The germline CDR1 and CDR2 sequences are LNHDA and SQIVND (reference sequence). The CDR3 contains 19 residues. V lost 3 bases, J lost 0 bases, and 11 bases stayed unmatched. The CDR3 coding sequence is TGTGCCAGTAGTATTGGGGACAGCCGCCCGAGCTCCTATAATTCACCCCTCCACTTT. Amino acids: CASSIGDSRPSSYNSPLHF.

V and J are TRBV24-1 and TRBJ2-2; 10 nucleotides line up with TRBD1. V dropped 3 bases and J dropped 6; count of bases not matched to a gene: 6. CDR1 KGHDR and CDR2 SFDVKD come from the germline V gene. The CDR3 consists of 16 residues. The CDR3 sequence is CATSDPGQGFSGELFF. The CDR3 DNA is TGTGCCACCAGTGATCCGGGACAGGGGTTTTCCGGGGAGCTGTTTTTT.

This chain joins TRBV5-1 and TRBJ1-1, with 12 bases identical to TRBD1. The CDR3 is 18 residues long. Germline V gene sequence: CDR1 SGHRS, CDR2 YFSETQ. With V trimmed by 1 base and J by 3 bases, 10 bases remained unmatched. Written as DNA, the CDR3 is TGCGCCAGCAGCTTGCTCCCGGGACAGGGGGCGTCGGACACTGAAGCTTTCTTT. Protein sequence: CASSLLPGQGASDTEAFF.

The V gene is TRBV18, the J gene TRBJ2-1; perhaps TRBD2 as D (5 bases). CDR1 and CDR2 (germline): KGHSH, LQKENI. V lost 2 bases and J lost 3, with 14 bases in between. This CDR3 contains 16 residues. The CDR3 DNA follows: TGTGCCAGCTCACCATCGCTCGGAGGAGGCTACAATGAGCAGTTCTTC. Translation gives CASSPSLGGGYNEQFF.

This chain links TRBV30 with TRBJ1-5, with a weak D call TRBD1 (6 bases). The CDR3 covers 16 residues. Trimming stripped 0 bases from V and 1 base from J, with 13 bases between. CDR1 is GTSNPN, CDR2 SVGIG, per germline (reference sequence). The CDR3 sequence: CAWSVLKGVSNQPQHF. The CDR3 DNA reads TGTGCCTGGAGTGTACTGAAGGGGGTGAGCAATCAGCCCCAGCATTTT. Looking up the rest from reference TRBV30 and TRBJ1-5 gives the full variable domain: SQTIHQWPATLVQPVGSPLSLECTVEGTSNPNLYWYRQAAGRGLQLLFYSVGIGQISSEVPQNLSASRPQDRQFILSSKKLLLSDSGFYLCAWSVLKGVSNQPQHFGDGTRLSIL.

The rearrangement links TRBV30 to TRBJ1-1; 8 bases are shared with TRBD1. Germline V gives CDR1 GTSNPN, CDR2 SVGIG (reference sequence). CDR3 length: 13 residues. V lost 3 bases and J lost 4; bases outside the gene matches: 4. CDR3 nucleotide sequence: TGTGCCTGGAGCAGACAGGGGAGCACTGAAGCTTTCTTT. It is translated as CAWSRQGSTEAFF.

This clone was seen more than once but under ten times. The chain carries TRBV2 and TRBJ2-2; D is unresolved. CDR1 SNHLY and CDR2 FYNNEI come from the germline V gene. V was shortened by 6 bases and J by 3 bases, with 11 bases between the two germline ends. The CDR3 contains 14 residues. The CDR3 protein is CASSATPYTGELFF. The DNA for the CDR3 is TGTGCCAGCAGCGCGACACCCTACACCGGGGAGCTGTTTTTT.

The chain has TRBV7-2 and TRBJ2-5, with D perhaps TRBD2 (5 bases). There are 14 residues in the CDR3. Trimming took 5 bases from V and 1 from J, leaving 11 bases between them. Germline V gene data show CDR1 as SGHTA and CDR2 as FQGNSA. The CDR3 DNA sequence: TGTGCCAGCAGCCGTTCGAGGGCCCAAGAGACCCAGTACTTC. The encoded protein is CASSRSRAQETQYF. The full variable domain, in which reference TRBV7-2 and TRBJ2-5 provide the parts outside the CDR3, is GAGVSQSPSNKVTEKGKDVELRCDPISGHTALYWYRQSLGQGLEFLIYFQGNSAPDKSGLPSDRFSAERTGGSVSTLTIQRTQQEDSAVYLCASSRSRAQETQYFGPGTRLLVL.

The chain links TRBV6-1 to TRBJ2-5; TRBD1 matches at 8 bases. J gave up 7 bases and V 2 bases, and 6 bases lay outside the gene matches. Looked up from germline, CDR1 is MNHNS and CDR2 is SASEGT. CDR3 size: 14 residues. The CDR3 reads CASSEQGAQGTQYF. DNA of the CDR3: TGTGCCAGCAGTGAACAGGGGGCACAGGGGACCCAGTACTTC.

The gene calls are TRBV5-4 and TRBJ1-2; D ambiguous. Trimming pared 5 bases from V and 6 bases from J, leaving 14 bases between. This CDR3 region has 13 residues. Germline loops: CDR1 SGHNT, CDR2 YYREEE (reference sequence). Here the CDR3 DNA reads TGTGCCAGCAGGTCCGGGAGGGTCGATGGCTACACCTTC. Its translation is CASRSGRVDGYTF.

The chain carries TRBV30 and TRBJ2-1; 7 nucleotides match TRBD1. The germline V gene has CDR1 GTSNPN and CDR2 SVGIG (reference sequence). Trimming removed 4 bases from V and 1 base from J; junction bases left unmatched: 4. CDR3 size: 14 residues. CDR3: CAWTGTVSYNEQFF. The CDR3, as DNA: TGTGCCTGGACCGGGACAGTTTCCTACAATGAGCAGTTCTTC. The whole variable domain, filled in from reference TRBV30 and TRBJ2-1, reads SQTIHQWPATLVQPVGSPLSLECTVEGTSNPNLYWYRQAAGRGLQLLFYSVGIGQISSEVPQNLSASRPQDRQFILSSKKLLLSDSGFYLCAWTGTVSYNEQFFGPGTRLTVL.

V and J are TRBV27 and TRBJ1-6; the match to TRBD1 covers 7 bases. Looked up from germline, CDR1 is MNHEY and CDR2 is SMNVEV (reference sequence). CDR3 size: 21 residues. The V segment lost 0 bases and the J segment 7 bases; nucleotides outside the gene matches: 21. The CDR3 is CASSLSNLGTAMGYMNSPLHF. For the CDR3, the DNA is TGTGCCAGCAGTTTATCGAACCTTGGGACAGCGATGGGATATATGAATTCACCCCTCCACTTT.

The chain combines TRBV29-1 with TRBJ1-6; 7 bases map to TRBD1. With 4 bases clipped from V and 6 bases from J, the junction kept 6 bases outside the gene matches. The V gene's germline CDR1 is SQVTM and CDR2 ANQGSEA. The CDR3 extends over 14 amino acids. The chain's CDR3 is CSVATGTVNSPLHF. CDR3 DNA: TGCAGCGTTGCCACCGGGACAGTTAATTCACCCCTCCACTTT.

This clone occurred once. CDR3 in DNA: TGCGCCAGCACCACCACGGGAACAGCTCCGGGCTACACCTTC. Translated, it gives CASTTTGTAPGYTF. The chain employs TRBV5-1 and TRBJ1-2; D uncertain. V lost 6 bases to trimming and J lost 8 bases, with 20 bases between them. The CDR3 is 14 residues long. Germline loops: CDR1 SGHRS, CDR2 YFSETQ. Full variable domain (rest looked up from reference TRBV5-1 and TRBJ1-2): KAGVTQTPRYLIKTRGQQVTLSCSPISGHRSVSWYQQTPGQGLQFLFEYFSETQRNKGNFPGRFSGRQFSNSRSEMNVSTLELGDSALYLCASTTTGTAPGYTFGSGTRLTVV.

This clone was detected only a few times. The J gene is TRBJ1-5, the V gene TRBV6-5; D is uncertain. This CDR3 contains 15 residues. The V gene's germline CDR1 is MNHEY and CDR2 SVGAGI. V lost 4 bases and J 2 bases, leaving 12 bases between the germline ends. The CDR3 loop reads CASSSEGVGNQPQHF. CDR3 DNA: TGTGCCAGCAGTTCGGAAGGAGTAGGCAATCAGCCCCAGCATTTT.

CDR3 nucleotides: TGCGCCAGCAGCCCGTCAGCTAACTATGGCTACACCTTC. Translated, it gives CASSPSANYGYTF. The chain has TRBV4-1 and TRBJ1-2; D gene uncertain. There are 13 residues in the CDR3. The V gene's germline CDR1 is MGHRA and CDR2 YSYEKL. Trimming took off 4 bases at V and 0 bases at J, with 6 bases between the two ends.

V usage is TRBV5-1 and J usage is TRBJ2-1; 10 bases align to TRBD1. J was trimmed by 5 bases and V by 4 bases; bases with no gene match: 9. Germline assignment: CDR1 SGHRS and CDR2 YFSETQ. The CDR3 has 16 amino acids. CDR3: CASSGRTGGVHNEQFF. DNA of the CDR3: TGCGCCAGCAGCGGCCGGACAGGGGGGGTCCACAATGAGCAGTTCTTC.

This clone was seen a single time. The rearrangement joins TRBV6-6 to TRBJ2-1; a possible D gene is TRBD2 (6 bases). Germline assignment: CDR1 MNHNY and CDR2 SVGAGI (reference sequence). V was trimmed by 6 bases and J by 7 bases, leaving 13 bases between them. The CDR3 extends over 13 amino acids. The CDR3 region has the DNA TGTGCCAGCAGCTACGGACTATCTAATGAGCAGTTCTTC. Protein sequence: CASSYGLSNEQFF.

This chain uses TRBV2 with TRBJ2-1; 9 bases are shared with TRBD1. The CDR3 totals 15 residues. V was clipped by 4 bases and J by 4 bases; unmatched bases: 5. The V gene's germline CDR1 is SNHLY and CDR2 FYNNEI. CDR3 sequence reads: CASSGDRARYNEQFF. For the CDR3, the DNA is TGTGCCAGCAGTGGGGACAGGGCCCGTTACAATGAGCAGTTCTTC.

This chain uses TRBV30 with TRBJ1-1; no definite D call. This CDR3 region has 11 residues. The V gene's germline CDR1 is GTSNPN and CDR2 SVGIG (reference sequence). V lost 3 bases and J 5 bases, leaving 7 bases between the germline ends. CDR3 coding DNA: TGTGCCTGGAGGCAGCGGACTGAAGCTTTCTTT. This sequence encodes CAWRQRTEAFF.

The chain couples TRBV6-5 to TRBJ2-7; 8 positions agree with TRBD2. This CDR3 comprises 13 residues. CDR1 and CDR2 (germline): MNHEY, SVGAGI. The ends lost 5 bases at V and 2 bases at J; junction bases unmatched: 2. For the CDR3, the DNA is TGTGCCAGCAGTATAGCGGGGACCTACGAGCAGTACTTC. Translating gives CASSIAGTYEQYF.

The J gene is TRBJ1-4, the V gene TRBV4-1; 7 bases agree with TRBD1. CDR3 length: 15 residues. Trimming removed 4 bases from V and 3 bases from J; junction bases left unmatched: 5. CDR1 is MGHRA, CDR2 YSYEKL, per germline. CDR3 region: CASSPYRGANEKLFF. The CDR3 DNA follows: TGCGCCAGCAGCCCCTACAGGGGTGCTAATGAAAAACTGTTTTTT.

CDR3 DNA sequence: TGTGCCAGCAGCTTGCGGACAGGGTTTCTCGAGCAGTACTTC. Protein: CASSLRTGFLEQYF. The chain recombines TRBV5-5 with TRBJ2-7; TRBD1 aligns across 8 bases. Germline V gene data show CDR1 as SGHKS and CDR2 as YYEKEE (reference sequence). This CDR3 has 14 amino acids. V lost 1 base, J lost 6 bases, and 6 bases stayed unmatched. Using reference TRBV5-5 and TRBJ2-7 for the parts outside the CDR3, the full variable domain is DAGVTQSPTHLIKTRGQQVTLRCSPISGHKSVSWYQQVLGQGPQFIFQYYEKEERGRGNFPDRFSARQFPNYSSELNVNALLLGDSALYLCASSLRTGFLEQYFGPGTRLTVT.

V gene TRBV7-6 combines with J gene TRBJ1-3, with D uncertain. The germline gives CDR1 SGHVS, CDR2 FNYEAQ. Trimming stripped 8 bases from V and 1 base from J, with 12 bases between. The CDR3 consists of 14 residues. CDR3 sequence reads: CASHTGESGNTIYF. CDR3 sequence (DNA): TGTGCCAGCCACACTGGGGAGTCTGGAAACACCATATATTTT. The whole variable domain, filled in from reference TRBV7-6 and TRBJ1-3, reads GAGVSQSPRYKVTKRGQDVALRCDPISGHVSLYWYRQALGQGPEFLTYFNYEAQQDKSGLPNDRFSAERPEGSISTLTIQRTEQRDSAMYRCASHTGESGNTIYFGEGSWLTVV.